This paragraph covers one T cell receptor (beta chain) sequence. The source of the sample is a study of blood T cell repertoires in COVID-19. Method: immunoSEQ multiplex PCR; TCRdb's copy keeps in-frame clones and lacks some. The sample lists hundreds of thousands of clones; roughly 81% were seen once. The CDR3 sequence is 14 residues long. From germline, CDR1 is SGHVS and CDR2 FNYEAQ. V gave up 3 bases and J gave up 4 bases, with 12 bases separating them. The TCR was taken from a woman of 80 years or more with COVID-19, enrolled during active disease. The rearrangement links TRBV7-6 to TRBJ2-5, with a weak D call TRBD1 (6 bases). Source material: peripheral blood. In nucleotides, the CDR3 is TGTGCCAGCAGCTTTGGGGGCAGAAGAGAGACCCAGTACTTC. Protein sequence: CASSFGGRRETQYF.